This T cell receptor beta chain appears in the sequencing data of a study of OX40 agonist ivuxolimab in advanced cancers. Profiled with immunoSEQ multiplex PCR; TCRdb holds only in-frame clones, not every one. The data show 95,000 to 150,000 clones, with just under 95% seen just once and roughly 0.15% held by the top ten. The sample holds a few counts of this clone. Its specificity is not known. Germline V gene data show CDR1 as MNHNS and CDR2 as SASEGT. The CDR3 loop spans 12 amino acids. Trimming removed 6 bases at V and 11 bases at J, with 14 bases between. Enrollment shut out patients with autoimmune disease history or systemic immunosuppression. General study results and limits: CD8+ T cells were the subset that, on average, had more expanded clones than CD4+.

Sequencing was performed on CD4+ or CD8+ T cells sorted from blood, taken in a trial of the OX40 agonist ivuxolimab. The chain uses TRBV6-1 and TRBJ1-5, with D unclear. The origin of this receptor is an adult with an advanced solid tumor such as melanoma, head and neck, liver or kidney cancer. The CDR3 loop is CASSPPPGSQHF. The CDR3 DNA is TGTGCCAGCAGCCCCCCTCCGGGATCCCAGCATTTT.